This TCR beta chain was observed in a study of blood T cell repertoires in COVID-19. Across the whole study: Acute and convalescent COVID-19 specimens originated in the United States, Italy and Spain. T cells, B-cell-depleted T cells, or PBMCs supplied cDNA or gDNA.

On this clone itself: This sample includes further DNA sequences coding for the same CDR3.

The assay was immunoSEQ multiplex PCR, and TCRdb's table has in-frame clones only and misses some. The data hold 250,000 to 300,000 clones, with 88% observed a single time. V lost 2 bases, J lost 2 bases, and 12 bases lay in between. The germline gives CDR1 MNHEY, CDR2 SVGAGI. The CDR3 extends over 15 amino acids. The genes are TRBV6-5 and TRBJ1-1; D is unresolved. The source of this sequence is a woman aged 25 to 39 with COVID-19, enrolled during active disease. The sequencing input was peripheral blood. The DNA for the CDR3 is TGTGCCAGCAGTTACAGTGGAGCGGGTAACACTGAAGCTTTCTTT. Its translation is CASSYSGAGNTEAFF.